The 28 T cell receptor beta chains reported below all come from one sample, sequenced in a study of blood T cell repertoires in COVID-19 (dated by TCRdb to about 2020). Preparation of the library involved the immunoSEQ multiplex PCR assay. In its TCRdb copy, this immuneACCESS table keeps in-frame sequences only and misses some clones. Where compared with another copy, unresolved V genes explain less than half of these, and the others have no known cause. The sample includes 200,000 to 250,000 clones, with around 90% observed a single time. The top ten clonotypes cover roughly 14% of the sample. Sequenced input: PBMCs or T cells enriched from blood (not recorded which). Receptors originate from a woman in her forties or fifties with acute COVID-19.

CDR3 loop: CASSIETIQGPSTDTQYF. The CDR3 DNA sequence: TGTGCCAGTAGTATAGAAACCATACAGGGGCCAAGCACAGATACGCAGTATTTT. The chain joins TRBV19 to TRBJ2-3; TRBD1 matches 7 bases. CDR1 and CDR2 from the germline V gene are LNHDA and SQIVND (reference sequence). This CDR3 comprises 18 residues. V lost 0 bases, J lost 0 bases, and 9 bases stayed unmatched.

This chain joins TRBV3-1 (or the pseudogene TRBV3-2) and TRBJ2-7; maybe TRBD1 (5 bases). The CDR3 sequence is 12 residues long. Germline CDR1 reads LGHDT; CDR2 reads YNNKEL (reference sequence). Between the trimmed V and J ends, which lost 0 bases and 5 bases, there was a span of 5 bases. The CDR3, as DNA: TGTGCCAGCAGCCAAGACAGGGACGAGCAGTACTTC. Translated, it gives CASSQDRDEQYF.

This clone was observed a handful of times. The chain employs TRBV18 and TRBJ1-1, with D possibly matching TRBD1 (6 bases). Germline values: CDR1 KGHSH, CDR2 LQKENI. The ends were cut back, 4 bases at V and 2 bases at J, with 17 bases in the middle. CDR3 length equals 16 residues. CDR3 sequence: CASSLEPGQINTEAFF. In DNA form, the CDR3 reads TGTGCCAGCTCACTAGAGCCGGGACAAATAAACACTGAAGCTTTCTTT.

The rearrangement joins TRBV5-5 to TRBJ2-7; 8 positions agree with TRBD2. The CDR3 contains 16 residues. The germline gives CDR1 SGHKS, CDR2 YYEKEE (reference sequence). The V and J ends lost 0 bases and 0 bases, in that order; junction bases with no gene match: 5. The CDR3 nucleotides read TGTGCCAGCAGCTTGGGTCTAGCGGGCCTCTCCTACGAGCAGTACTTC. Its protein is CASSLGLAGLSYEQYF.

The chain joins TRBV11-1 to TRBJ2-3; TRBD2 matches at 11 bases. The V segment lost 3 bases and the J segment 6 bases; nucleotides outside the gene matches: 5. Germline values: CDR1 SGHAT, CDR2 FQDESV (reference sequence). This CDR3 is built from 15 residues. The CDR3 reads CASSLGLAARDTQYF. DNA for the CDR3: TGTGCCAGCAGCTTGGGACTAGCGGCGCGGGATACGCAGTATTTT.

The chain uses TRBV9 and TRBJ2-1, with D possibly TRBD2 on 6 matching bases. CDR3 size: 15 residues. CDR1 is SGDLS, CDR2 YYNGEE, per germline. V lost 2 bases and J lost 4, with 13 bases in between. CDR3 in amino acids: CASSVGGLRYNEQFF. The CDR3 DNA is TGTGCCAGCAGCGTTGGAGGACTAAGATACAATGAGCAGTTCTTC.

A few counts support this clone. CDR3 in amino acids: CASTLNWDFGTSGPIRGGELFF. The DNA for the CDR3 is TGTGCCAGCACCCTAAATTGGGATTTTGGGACTAGCGGGCCTATAAGAGGCGGGGAGCTGTTTTTT. The genes are TRBV28 and TRBJ2-2, with 12 bases matching TRBD2. The CDR3 runs 22 residues. Germline V gives CDR1 MDHEN, CDR2 SYDVKM. Losses at the gene ends were 7 bases for V and 7 bases for J; bases not matched to a gene: 28.

The genes are TRBV27 and TRBJ2-5; D may be TRBD2 (7 bases). Germline V gives CDR1 MNHEY, CDR2 SMNVEV (reference sequence). The CDR3 totals 16 residues. V lost 3 bases and J 2 bases, leaving 16 bases between the germline ends. CDR3 sequence: CASSFFSGRGQETQYF. The CDR3 region has the DNA TGTGCCAGCAGTTTTTTCTCAGGGAGGGGGCAAGAGACCCAGTACTTC.

This clone has a single count. The rearrangement links TRBV28 to TRBJ2-1; maybe TRBD2 (8 bases). Germline V lookup: CDR1 MDHEN, CDR2 SYDVKM. There are 16 residues in the CDR3. V lost 6 bases and J lost 4, with 19 bases in between. Here the CDR3 reads CASRSGGGAGYNEQFF. The CDR3 DNA reads as TGTGCCAGCAGATCGGGAGGGGGCGCGGGTTACAATGAGCAGTTCTTC. The complete variable domain, with remaining parts taken from reference TRBV28 and TRBJ2-1, reads DVKVTQSSRYLVKRTGEKVFLECVQDMDHENMFWYRQDPGLGLRLIYFSYDVKMKEKGDIPEGYSVSREKKERFSLILESASTNQTSMYLCASRSGGGAGYNEQFFGPGTRLTVL.

The chain has TRBV19 and TRBJ2-1; TRBD1 is a possible D gene (6 bases). This CDR3 contains 13 residues. CDR1 is LNHDA and CDR2 is SQIVND in the germline V gene (reference sequence). V lost 6 bases to trimming and J lost 7 bases, with 13 bases between them. The CDR3: CASRQGFMNEQFF. DNA of the CDR3: TGTGCCAGTAGGCAGGGGTTCATGAATGAGCAGTTCTTC. Combining the CDR3 with reference TRBV19 and TRBJ2-1 gives the whole variable domain DGGITQSPKYLFRKEGQNVTLSCEQNLNHDAMYWYRQDPGQGLRLIYYSQIVNDFQKGDIAEGYSVSREKKESFPLTVTSAQKNPTAFYLCASRQGFMNEQFFGPGTRLTVL.

This clone appeared once. This chain connects TRBV30 to TRBJ2-7, with D possibly matching TRBD1 (7 bases). The V end was cut by 2 bases, the J end by 2 bases, with 13 bases between. The V gene's germline CDR1 is GTSNPN and CDR2 SVGIG (reference sequence). The CDR3 has 14 amino acids. The CDR3 DNA follows: TGTGCCTGGAGTACGGGGGACAGCCCCTACGAGCAGTACTTC. It translates to CAWSTGDSPYEQYF.

The gene calls are TRBV5-6 and TRBJ1-2; 9 bases match TRBD1. The CDR3 has 14 residues. In germline, CDR1 is SGHDT, CDR2 YYEEEE. J was trimmed by 7 bases and V by 4 bases; bases with no gene match: 8. CDR3 region: CASSLQGAGGGYTF. The DNA of the CDR3 is TGTGCCAGCAGCCTACAGGGGGCGGGAGGTGGCTACACCTTC. The whole variable domain, filled in from reference TRBV5-6 and TRBJ1-2, reads DAGVTQSPTHLIKTRGQQVTLRCSPKSGHDTVSWYQQALGQGPQFIFQYYEEEERQRGNFPDRFSGHQFPNYSSELNVNALLLGDSALYLCASSLQGAGGGYTFGSGTRLTVV.

This chain joins TRBV9 and TRBJ1-3; tentative D call: TRBD1 (5 bases). Trimming took 0 bases from V and 0 from J, leaving 10 bases between them. The germline CDR1 and CDR2 sequences are SGDLS and YYNGEE. The CDR3 runs 16 residues. The chain's CDR3 is CASSVGGRFSGNTIYF. The CDR3, as DNA: TGTGCCAGCAGCGTAGGGGGCAGATTCTCTGGAAACACCATATATTTT. Using reference TRBV9 and TRBJ1-3 for the parts outside the CDR3, the full variable domain is DSGVTQTPKHLITATGQRVTLRCSPRSGDLSVYWYQQSLDQGLQFLIQYYNGEERAKGNILERFSAQQFPDLHSELNLSSLELGDSALYFCASSVGGRFSGNTIYFGEGSWLTVV.

In this sample, this clone turned up once. This chain uses TRBV5-1 with TRBJ2-5, with 9 bases fitting TRBD2. V lost 7 bases, J lost 5 bases, and 15 bases stayed unmatched. Germline assignment: CDR1 SGHRS and CDR2 YFSETQ. This CDR3 is 16 amino acids long. For the CDR3, the DNA is TGCGCCAGCGGCTCCTTGCGCGGGAGGGACGAGGAGACCCAGTACTTC. It is translated as CASGSLRGRDEETQYF.

The chain couples TRBV6-1 to TRBJ2-1; 7 bases line up with TRBD2. CDR3 length equals 16 residues. Germline trimming cut 4 bases from V and 4 bases from J; bases unmatched to any gene: 10. Germline V gene data show CDR1 as MNHNS and CDR2 as SASEGT. In nucleotides, the CDR3 is TGTGCCAGCAGTGCCGACCTAGCGGCGTTATACAATGAGCAGTTCTTC. This gives the protein CASSADLAALYNEQFF.

The genes are TRBV28 and TRBJ1-6; 7 bases agree with TRBD1. This CDR3 has 14 amino acids. The germline V gene encodes CDR1 MDHEN and CDR2 SYDVKM. V lost 7 bases to trimming and J lost 7 bases; unmatched junction nucleotides: 7. The CDR3 loop reads CASTSGTVNSPLHF. The DNA of the CDR3 is TGTGCCAGCACCTCCGGGACAGTAAATTCACCCCTCCACTTT.

To note about this clone: In the same sample, other DNA sequences code for this CDR3. The rearrangement uses TRBV5-1 and TRBJ2-7; 8 bases match TRBD1. V was pared by 3 bases and J by 1 base, with 3 bases of the junction left unmatched. This CDR3 has 14 residues. The germline V gene has CDR1 SGHRS and CDR2 YFSETQ. For the CDR3, the DNA is TGCGCCAGCAGCTCACACAGGGGGTCCTACGAGCAGTACTTC. Amino acid sequence: CASSSHRGSYEQYF.

The rearrangement links TRBV7-2 to TRBJ2-4; D gene ambiguous. The CDR3 consists of 12 residues. CDR1 and CDR2 from the germline V gene are SGHTA and FQGNSA. Trimming shortened V by 4 bases and J by 4 bases, and 5 bases separated the two germline ends. The CDR3 here is CASSSAKNIQYF. The CDR3, as DNA: TGTGCCAGCAGCTCCGCGAAAAACATTCAGTACTTC.

This clone was counted a single time. The V call is TRBV3-1 (or the pseudogene TRBV3-2), the J call TRBJ2-3; D might be TRBD2 (6 bases). Between the trimmed V and J ends, which lost 4 bases and 5 bases, there was a span of 16 bases. The CDR3 spans 15 residues. CDR1 is LGHDT and CDR2 is YNNKEL in the germline V gene (reference sequence). CDR3 sequence reads: CASSLRASVEDTQYF. The CDR3 coding sequence is TGTGCCAGCAGCCTTCGAGCTAGCGTGGAAGATACGCAGTATTTT.

The chain joins TRBV19 to TRBJ1-2; TRBD1 might be the D (5 bases). Between the trimmed V and J ends, which lost 9 bases and 2 bases, there was a span of 13 bases. The CDR3 runs 13 residues. The V gene's germline CDR1 is LNHDA and CDR2 SQIVND (reference sequence). CDR3 in DNA: TGTGCCAGCCGGGGGAGGGGCAACTATGGCTACACCTTC. It is translated as CASRGRGNYGYTF.

Here the CDR3 DNA reads TGTGCCAGCAGCTTAGCGACAGGGGCAGATACGCAGTATTTT. Its protein product is CASSLATGADTQYF. This rearrangement joins TRBV7-2 to TRBJ2-3, with 8 bases identical to TRBD1. Trimming cost V 0 bases and J 4 bases; bases outside gene matches: 0. Per germline, CDR1 SGHTA and CDR2 FQGNSA. There are 14 residues in the CDR3. Filled out from reference TRBV7-2 and TRBJ2-3, the complete variable domain reads GAGVSQSPSNKVTEKGKDVELRCDPISGHTALYWYRQSLGQGLEFLIYFQGNSAPDKSGLPSDRFSAERTGGSVSTLTIQRTQQEDSAVYLCASSLATGADTQYFGPGTRLTVL.

V is TRBV18 and J is TRBJ1-1; D remains ambiguous. The CDR3 has 13 amino acids. Trimming took 3 bases from V and 2 from J, leaving 7 bases between them. Germline values: CDR1 KGHSH, CDR2 LQKENI. The CDR3 sequence: CASSPFTNTEAFF. In DNA, the CDR3 is TGTGCCAGCTCACCGTTTACTAACACTGAAGCTTTCTTT.

The chain has TRBV28 and TRBJ2-1, with TRBD1 identical over 9 bases. Germline V gene lookup returns CDR1 MDHEN and CDR2 SYDVKM. This CDR3 has 15 residues. Germline trimming cut 2 bases from V and 6 bases from J; bases unmatched to any gene: 5. As DNA, the CDR3 is TGTGCCAGCAGTTTAGGGGACAGGGTGATCAATGAGCAGTTCTTC. Translating gives CASSLGDRVINEQFF.

The chain is built from TRBV6-5 and TRBJ1-2; TRBD1 might be the D (5 bases). The CDR3 sequence is 14 residues long. Per the germline V gene, CDR1 is MNHEY and CDR2 is SVGAGI. The V and J ends lost 5 bases and 4 bases respectively, with 14 bases between them. The CDR3 DNA reads TGTGCCAGCAGTAACGACAGCCCCCTCTATGGCTACACCTTC. It codes for CASSNDSPLYGYTF.

The chain uses TRBV28 and TRBJ2-5, with 9 positions matching TRBD1. The J segment lost 1 base and the V segment lost 3 bases, leaving 3 bases of the junction unmatched. Looked up from germline, CDR1 is MDHEN and CDR2 is SYDVKM. The CDR3 covers 15 residues. The CDR3 sequence is CASSLTGGGQETQYF. For the CDR3, the DNA is TGTGCCAGCAGTTTGACAGGGGGGGGCCAAGAGACCCAGTACTTC. The variable domain in full, completed from reference TRBV28 and TRBJ2-5, reads DVKVTQSSRYLVKRTGEKVFLECVQDMDHENMFWYRQDPGLGLRLIYFSYDVKMKEKGDIPEGYSVSREKKERFSLILESASTNQTSMYLCASSLTGGGQETQYFGPGTRLLVL.

CDR3: CASSLNPYTYNEQFF. The CDR3 DNA sequence: TGTGCCAGCAGTTTAAATCCTTATACCTACAATGAGCAGTTCTTC. The rearrangement joins TRBV27 to TRBJ2-1, with D unclear. Trimming removed 2 bases from V and 2 bases from J, with 10 bases in between. The CDR3 contains 15 residues. Germline CDR1 reads MNHEY; CDR2 reads SMNVEV (reference sequence).

This clone has just one count. CDR3 amino acids: CASSVLAGADTQYF. The CDR3 nucleotides are TGTGCCAGCAGCGTACTAGCGGGGGCAGATACGCAGTATTTT. The chain joins TRBV9 to TRBJ2-3, with TRBD2 matching over 10 bases. V lost 1 base to trimming and J lost 4 bases; unmatched junction nucleotides: 0. This CDR3 comprises 14 residues. Looked up from germline, CDR1 is SGDLS and CDR2 is YYNGEE.

The genes are TRBV5-8 and TRBJ2-7, with 10 bases that match TRBD1. This CDR3 spans 15 amino acids. Germline V CDR1 and CDR2: SGHTS, YDEGEE. Trimming cost V 4 bases and J 0 bases; bases outside gene matches: 4. CDR3 in DNA: TGTGCCAGCAGCCCGGGACAGGGGACCTCCTACGAGCAGTACTTC. Translation gives CASSPGQGTSYEQYF.